Shown below are 11 T cell receptor beta chains from a single sample sequenced in a study of cytomegalovirus exposure and HLA in healthy donors. 60 Vbeta and 13 Jbeta primers were used in PCR. The table came from immunoSEQ multiplex PCR; TCRdb's copy has only in-frame clones and leaves some out. Here the sample spans 95,000 to 130,000 clones, approximately 80% being singletons. Sequencing used PBMCs. The receptors originated from a man younger than 45 in good health and CMV-seropositive.

This clone has only one observation. Here the CDR3 reads CASSLEGLAERKQYF. CDR3 coding DNA: TGCGCCAGCAGCTTGGAGGGACTAGCGGAAAGGAAGCAGTACTTC. This sequence joins TRBV5-1 and TRBJ2-7; TRBD2 matches 11 bases. With 0 bases clipped from V and 8 bases from J, the junction kept 7 bases outside the gene matches. Germline loops: CDR1 SGHRS, CDR2 YFSETQ. The CDR3 runs to 15 residues.

J is TRBJ2-7 and V is TRBV11-2; TRBD1 matches 7 bases. Trimming removed 3 bases from V and 6 bases from J; junction bases left unmatched: 8. Germline CDR1 SGHAT, CDR2 FQNNGV. The CDR3 is 14 amino acids. In nucleotides, the CDR3 is TGTGCCAGCAGCTTCAGACAGGGAAAGGGCGAGCAGTACTTC. Protein: CASSFRQGKGEQYF.

The chain is built from TRBV6-5 and TRBJ2-1; TRBD2 is a possible D gene (6 bases). Trimming took off 6 bases at V and 1 base at J, with 10 bases between the two ends. The length of the CDR3 is 14 residues. In germline, CDR1 is MNHEY, CDR2 SVGAGI. CDR3 bases: TGTGCCAGCAGAATCGGAGGGTCCTACAATGAGCAGTTCTTC. Residues: CASRIGGSYNEQFF.

For this clone: This CDR3 is also generated by other DNA sequences in the sample. This chain uses TRBV7-8 with TRBJ1-1; 7 bases fit TRBD1. V gave up 5 bases and J gave up 1 base; unmatched junction bases: 1. This CDR3 comprises 13 residues. CDR1 and CDR2 from the germline V gene are SGHVS and FQNEAQ. CDR3 nucleotides: TGTGCCAGCAGCAGGGACAGGAACACTGAAGCTTTCTTT. This gives the protein CASSRDRNTEAFF.

This chain uses TRBV4-3 with TRBJ1-3; D is possibly TRBD1 (6 bases). The DNA end is a closer match to TRBJ2-2, so the J assignment may be wrong. This CDR3 is 15 amino acids long. In germline, CDR1 is LGHNA, CDR2 YSLEER. CDR3 DNA sequence: TGCGCCAGCAGCCAGGCGGACAGGAACACCGGGGAGCTGTTTTTT. Translating it yields CASSQADRNTGELFF.

The CDR3 DNA is TGTGCCAGCAGGGACGGACAGACGAACACCGGGGAGCTGTTTTTT. It codes for CASRDGQTNTGELFF. The V gene is TRBV7-9, the J gene TRBJ2-2; D possibly corresponds to TRBD1 (6 bases). V gave up 6 bases and J gave up 0 bases, with 11 bases separating them. The germline gives CDR1 SEHNR, CDR2 FQNEAQ (reference sequence). This CDR3 is 15 amino acids long. The variable domain in full, with the rest retrieved from reference TRBV7-9 and TRBJ2-2, is DTGVSQNPRHKITKRGQNVTFRCDPISEHNRLYWYRQTLGQGPEFLTYFQNEAQLEKSRLLSDRFSAERPKGSFSTLEIQRTEQGDSAMYLCASRDGQTNTGELFFGEGSRLTVL.

This chain joins TRBV27 and TRBJ2-5, with D maybe TRBD2 (5 bases). Germline assignment: CDR1 MNHEY and CDR2 SMNVEV (reference sequence). The V and J ends lost 5 bases and 5 bases respectively, with 15 bases between them. The CDR3 spans 14 residues. As DNA, the CDR3 is TGTGCCAGCAGTCCCCTTGAGGGCAGGGAGACCCAGTACTTC. Protein sequence: CASSPLEGRETQYF.

This clone was recorded only once. The chain recombines TRBV14 with TRBJ1-5, with a tentative D call TRBD1 (6 bases). Germline CDR1 SGHDN, CDR2 FVKESK. The CDR3 has 14 residues. V lost 4 bases to trimming and J lost 3 bases, with 10 bases between them. Here the CDR3 DNA reads TGTGCCAGCAGCCGAGGGGGACCCAATCAGCCCCAGCATTTT. This encodes CASSRGGPNQPQHF.

Only a few counts were recorded for this clone. This chain joins TRBV20-1 and TRBJ1-2, with a weak D call TRBD1 (5 bases). The CDR3 has 11 amino acids. Germline CDR1 reads DFQATT; CDR2 reads SNEGSKA (reference sequence). V lost 5 bases and J 8 bases, leaving 12 bases between the germline ends. CDR3 residues: CSASGPRGYTF. The CDR3 bases are TGCAGTGCTTCAGGGCCTAGGGGCTACACCTTC.

The genes are TRBV28 and TRBJ1-1, with 9 positions matching TRBD1. CDR1 and CDR2 (germline): MDHEN, SYDVKM. J was trimmed by 3 bases and V by 6 bases; bases with no gene match: 11. There are 16 residues in the CDR3. CDR3 region: CASRTPGQGIDTEAFF. Here the CDR3 DNA reads TGTGCCAGCAGGACACCGGGACAGGGTATCGACACTGAAGCTTTCTTT. The full variable domain, in which reference TRBV28 and TRBJ1-1 provide the parts outside the CDR3, is DVKVTQSSRYLVKRTGEKVFLECVQDMDHENMFWYRQDPGLGLRLIYFSYDVKMKEKGDIPEGYSVSREKKERFSLILESASTNQTSMYLCASRTPGQGIDTEAFFGQGTRLTVV.

This chain uses TRBV5-1 with TRBJ1-1; the match to TRBD1 covers 8 bases. Germline assignment: CDR1 SGHRS and CDR2 YFSETQ. V lost 0 bases, J lost 2 bases, and 3 bases stayed unmatched. This CDR3 comprises 15 residues. CDR3 sequence: CASSLGAGGNTEAFF. The CDR3 DNA reads TGCGCCAGCAGCTTGGGGGCAGGGGGCAACACTGAAGCTTTCTTT.